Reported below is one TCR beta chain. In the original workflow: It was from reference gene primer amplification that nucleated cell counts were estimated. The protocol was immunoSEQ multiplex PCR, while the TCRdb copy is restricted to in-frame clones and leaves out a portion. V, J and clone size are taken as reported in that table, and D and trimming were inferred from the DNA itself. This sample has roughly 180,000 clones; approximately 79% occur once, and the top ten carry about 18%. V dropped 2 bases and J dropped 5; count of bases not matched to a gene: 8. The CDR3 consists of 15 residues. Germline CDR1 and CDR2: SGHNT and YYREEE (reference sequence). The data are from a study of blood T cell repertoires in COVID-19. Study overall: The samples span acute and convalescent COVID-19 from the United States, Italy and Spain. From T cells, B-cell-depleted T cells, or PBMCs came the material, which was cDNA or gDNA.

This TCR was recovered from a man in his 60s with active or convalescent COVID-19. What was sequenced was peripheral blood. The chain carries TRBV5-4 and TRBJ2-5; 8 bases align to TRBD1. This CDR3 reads CASSLRRQGLETQYF. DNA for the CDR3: TGTGCCAGCAGCTTAAGGAGACAGGGGTTGGAGACCCAGTACTTC.